The TCR beta chain described here comes from a study of PD-1 blockade in classical Hodgkin lymphoma. About the research overall: The nivolumab dose that patients received was 3 mg/kg, given intravenously every 2 weeks. General study results and limits: Newly diagnosed patients reportedly had lower baseline TCR diversity than healthy donors. The authors excluded patients who started nivolumab under 1 year after ASCT.

Germline CDR1 and CDR2: LGHNA and YSLEER. Trimming cost V 0 bases and J 3 bases, with 12 bases left between them. The CDR3 is 16 amino acids. Every one of the patients relapsed after autologous stem cell transplantation (brentuximab vedotin exposure was variable). With regard to this clone: What it binds is unknown.

TCRdb keeps only in-frame clones here, not all; method: immunoSEQ multiplex PCR. The profile shows more than 140,000 clones, about 81% of them singletons. This receptor was taken from a human donor with classical Hodgkin lymphoma. J is TRBJ2-1 and V is TRBV4-3, with D possibly being TRBD2 (5 bases). Sequencing was performed on peripheral blood mononuclear cells (PBMCs), taken before the second cycle of nivolumab. CDR3 residues: CASSQDRAEIYNEQFF. The DNA for the CDR3 is TGCGCCAGCAGCCAAGACAGAGCGGAGATCTACAATGAGCAGTTCTTC.